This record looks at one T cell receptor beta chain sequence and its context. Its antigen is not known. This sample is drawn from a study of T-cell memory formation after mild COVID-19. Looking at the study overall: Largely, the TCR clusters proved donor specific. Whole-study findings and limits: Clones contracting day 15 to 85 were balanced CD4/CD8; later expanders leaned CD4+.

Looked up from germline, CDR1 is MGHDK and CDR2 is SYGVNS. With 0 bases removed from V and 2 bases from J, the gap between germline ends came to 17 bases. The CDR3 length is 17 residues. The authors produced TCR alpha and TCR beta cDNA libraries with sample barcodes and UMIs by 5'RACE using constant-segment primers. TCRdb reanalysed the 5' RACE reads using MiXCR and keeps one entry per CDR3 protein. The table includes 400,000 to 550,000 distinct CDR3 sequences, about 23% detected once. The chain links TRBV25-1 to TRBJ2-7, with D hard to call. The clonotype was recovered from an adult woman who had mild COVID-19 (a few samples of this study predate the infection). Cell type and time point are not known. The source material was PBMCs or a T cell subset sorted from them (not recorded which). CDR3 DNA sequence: TGTGCCAGCAGTGAATATCATAATGCCTCCGCCCCCTACGAGCAGTACTTC. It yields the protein CASSEYHNASAPYEQYF.